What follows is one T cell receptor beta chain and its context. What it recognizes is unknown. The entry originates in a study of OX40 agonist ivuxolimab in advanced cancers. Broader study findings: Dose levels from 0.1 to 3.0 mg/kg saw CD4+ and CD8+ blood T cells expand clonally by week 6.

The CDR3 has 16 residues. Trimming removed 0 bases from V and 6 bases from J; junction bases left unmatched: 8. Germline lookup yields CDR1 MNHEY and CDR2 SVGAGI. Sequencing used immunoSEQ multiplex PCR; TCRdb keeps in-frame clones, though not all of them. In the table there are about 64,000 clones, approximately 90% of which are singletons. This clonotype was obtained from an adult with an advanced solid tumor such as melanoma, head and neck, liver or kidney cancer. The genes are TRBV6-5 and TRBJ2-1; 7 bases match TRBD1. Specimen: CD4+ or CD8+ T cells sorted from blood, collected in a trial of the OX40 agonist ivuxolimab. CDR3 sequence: CASSYSGGAQGNEQFF. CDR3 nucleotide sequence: TGTGCCAGCAGTTACTCAGGGGGCGCACAGGGCAATGAGCAGTTCTTC.